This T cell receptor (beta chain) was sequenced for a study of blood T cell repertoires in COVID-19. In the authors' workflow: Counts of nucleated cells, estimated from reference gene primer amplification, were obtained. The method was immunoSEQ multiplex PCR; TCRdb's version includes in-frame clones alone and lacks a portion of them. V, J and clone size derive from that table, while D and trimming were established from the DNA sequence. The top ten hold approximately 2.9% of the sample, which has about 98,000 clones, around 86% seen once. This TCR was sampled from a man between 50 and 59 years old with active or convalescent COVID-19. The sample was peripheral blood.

CDR3 in DNA: TGTGCCAGTAGTATGAACAGGGGAAACACAGATACGCAGTATTTT. Translation gives CASSMNRGNTDTQYF. The chain carries TRBV19 and TRBJ2-3; 7 bases agree with TRBD1. Per the germline V gene, CDR1 is LNHDA and CDR2 is SQIVND (reference sequence). V gave up 3 bases and J gave up 2 bases; unmatched junction bases: 5. CDR3 size: 15 residues.